This note documents a single T cell receptor beta chain sequence. Its antigen is unknown. The data were obtained in a study of cytomegalovirus exposure and HLA in healthy donors. General observations from the study: Later work associated fewer than 20,000 TCR beta sequences with HLA alleles at 0.05 false discovery rate. A classifier reportedly called cytomegalovirus status with high sensitivity and specificity. There were a few CMV-associated chains whose specificity for CMV antigens was confirmed in vitro.

The CDR3 covers 13 residues. The germline V gene has CDR1 SQVTM and CDR2 ANQGSEA. The V end lost 4 bases, the J end lost 8 bases, and 17 bases lay between the germline ends. The PCR was carried out with 60 Vbeta primers and 13 Jbeta primers. This table comes from immunoSEQ multiplex PCR, and its TCRdb copy is limited to in-frame clones, with some not included. This table has some 170,000 clones, approximately 80% appearing once. These donors, healthy bone marrow donors, were studied. Sequenced material: PBMCs. The TCR sequence derives from a man aged 18 to 29 in good health and CMV-seropositive. This sequence joins TRBV29-1 and TRBJ1-2, with D unclear. The CDR3 protein is CSVVPRRLEGYTF. CDR3 DNA sequence: TGCAGCGTTGTTCCTCGTCGGTTGGAGGGCTACACCTTC.